This entry describes one TCR beta chain. Data came from immunoSEQ multiplex PCR; TCRdb stores just in-frame clones and leaves some out. The sample has approximately 42,000 clones, 75% to 80% seen once; the top ten hold approximately 4.8%. Time point here: after neoadjuvant nivolumab, at surgical resection. These newly diagnosed stage II-IVA oral cavity squamous cell carcinoma patients had no prior systemic or radiation treatment. This entry comes from a study of neoadjuvant anti-PD-1 for oral cavity cancer. The overall study: Around day 43, patients without progression received a fourth nivolumab dose before surgery.

Trimming removed 2 bases from V and 3 bases from J, with 7 bases in between. CDR3 length: 13 residues. Germline assignment: CDR1 MGHRA and CDR2 YSYEKL. The sequence was obtained from a person between 40 and 85 years old with oral cavity squamous cell carcinoma. This rearrangement joins TRBV4-1 to TRBJ2-5; D remains unclear. Sequencing used PBMCs, obtained after nivolumab (anti-PD-1) treatment. DNA for the CDR3: TGCGCCAGCAGCCAAACAAAAGAAGAGACCCAGTACTTC. Protein sequence: CASSQTKEETQYF.